Given below is one T cell receptor beta chain in context. Trimming removed 3 bases from V and 2 bases from J, with 2 bases in between. The CDR3 has 13 residues. Germline CDR1 is LGHDT and CDR2 is YNNKEL (reference sequence). This specimen belongs to a study of blood T cell repertoires in COVID-19. Study as a whole: The samples span acute and convalescent COVID-19 from the United States, Italy and Spain. PBMCs, B-cell-depleted T cells, or T cells were the source of the cDNA or gDNA that made up the material.

In the original processing: For nucleated cells, counts were estimated from reference gene primer amplification. Clones were read by immunoSEQ multiplex PCR, and TCRdb kept only the in-frame ones, dropping some. Clone size and V and J calls were adopted from that table, with D and trimming inferred from the DNA. Of about 150,000 clones in the sample, around 90% were seen once. The sequenced sample was peripheral blood. This chain uses TRBV3-1 (or the pseudogene TRBV3-2) with TRBJ2-6, with D hard to call. The receptor was derived from an older woman with active or convalescent COVID-19. CDR3 coding DNA: TGTGCCAGCAGCCACACTGGGGCCAACGTCCTGACTTTC. It yields the protein CASSHTGANVLTF.